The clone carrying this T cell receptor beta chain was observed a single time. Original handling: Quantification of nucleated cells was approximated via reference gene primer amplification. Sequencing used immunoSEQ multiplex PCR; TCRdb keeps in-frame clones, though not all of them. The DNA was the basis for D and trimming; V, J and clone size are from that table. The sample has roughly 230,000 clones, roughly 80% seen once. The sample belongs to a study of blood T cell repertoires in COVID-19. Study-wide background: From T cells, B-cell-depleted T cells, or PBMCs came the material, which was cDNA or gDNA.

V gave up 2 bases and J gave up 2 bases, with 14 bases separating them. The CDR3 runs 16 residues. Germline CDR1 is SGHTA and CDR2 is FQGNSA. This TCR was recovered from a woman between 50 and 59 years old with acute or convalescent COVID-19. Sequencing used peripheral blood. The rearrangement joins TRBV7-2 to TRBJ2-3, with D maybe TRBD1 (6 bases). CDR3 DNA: TGTGCCAGCAGCTTAAACCAGTGGACAGACACAGATACGCAGTATTTT. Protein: CASSLNQWTDTDTQYF.